The subject of this entry is one T cell receptor (beta chain). As yet, its antigen is unknown. The authors incorporated unique molecular identifiers into the TCR beta cDNA libraries. Each CDR3 protein is one row after TCRdb ran MiXCR on the PCR reads. Counted here are hundreds of thousands of distinct CDR3 sequences, 25% to 30% occurring once; the ten biggest clones make up roughly 0.53%. The data originate from a study of post-analysis software for immune sequencing data. Study findings and constraints: Those samples that were prepared in the same batch co-clustered strongly by F measure.

The sample comprised blood. The receptor was derived from a girl under 18 with multiple sclerosis.

CDR3 DNA: TGTGCCAGCAGCCAACAGATTACCGGGGAGCTGTTTTTT. Translated: CASSQQITGELFF. V usage is TRBV14 and J usage is TRBJ2-2; D unresolved. The CDR3 is 13 amino acids. Trimming removed 2 bases from V and 5 bases from J, with 6 bases in between. Per germline, CDR1 SGHDN and CDR2 FVKESK.